This T cell receptor (beta chain) derives from a study of T-cell memory formation after mild COVID-19. Study context: TCR clusters were mostly donor specific. Study-level findings and limits: CD4+ clones that contracted lay mainly in CM and EM; CD8+ ones lay in EMRA. Second-wave clones with a day 37 peak had unconfirmed SARS-CoV-2 specificity.

TCR alpha and TCR beta cDNA libraries carrying sample barcodes and UMIs came from 5'RACE with constant-segment primers. One entry per CDR3 protein, called by TCRdb with MiXCR from the 5' RACE reads. The profile covers some 250,000 distinct CDR3 sequences, with 7.5% to 10% appearing a single time and under 25% taken by the ten largest. This clonotype was found many times. What it binds is not known. The V end was cut by 2 bases, the J end by 2 bases, with 9 bases between. CDR1 is SGHTA, CDR2 FQGNSA, per germline. The CDR3 contains 14 residues. The sequence came from a man aged 18 to 35 who had mild COVID-19 (a few samples of this study predate the infection). Cell type and time point are not known. The V call is TRBV7-2, the J call TRBJ1-2; TRBD1 might be the D (6 bases). Sequencing was performed on PBMCs or a T cell subset sorted from them (not recorded which). The CDR3 coding sequence is TGTGCCAGCAGCTTAAGGGACAAAAACTATGGCTACACCTTC. Translation: CASSLRDKNYGYTF. Complete variable domain (other parts from reference TRBV7-2 and TRBJ1-2): GAGVSQSPSNKVTEKGKDVELRCDPISGHTALYWYRQSLGQGLEFLIYFQGNSAPDKSGLPSDRFSAERTGGSVSTLTIQRTQQEDSAVYLCASSLRDKNYGYTFGSGTRLTVV.